This is a list of T cell receptor beta chains from one sample in a study of T cells in Graves' hyperthyroidism and ophthalmopathy. TCRdb ran MiXCR on the multiplex PCR reads and lists one entry per CDR3 protein. The table records about 620,000 distinct CDR3 sequences, about a sixth of them present only once. Sequenced: blood. Every receptor here comes from a woman in her 30s with Graves' hyperthyroidism. Both conserved end residues are part of each CDR3. The D gene is left open where the match is weak. The size field is filled for only some rows; it gives once, few, many or a size class.

>many|TRBV6-5|TRBJ2-4|NA
TGTGCCAGCAGTTACTCAAGGGGTATGGGCGACATTCAGTACTTC
CASSYSRGMGDIQYF
>many|TRBV28|TRBJ2-1|TRBD2
TGTGCCAGCAGTTTCGGACTAGCGGGACTCAATGAGCAGTTCTTC
CASSFGLAGLNEQFF
>many|TRBV7-2|TRBJ2-7|TRBD2
TGTGCCAGCAGCTTAGGCCTAGCGGGAGGACGAGGCTACGAGCAGTACTTC
CASSLGLAGGRGYEQYF
>many|TRBV10-3|TRBJ2-5|NA
TGTGCCATCAGTGAGCAAGAGGCGCTAGGGACCCAGTACTTC
CAISEQEALGTQYF
>many|TRBV3-1|TRBJ2-7|NA
TGTGCCAGCAGCCCCGGGACGGCGATGGGCGAGCAGTACTTC
CASSPGTAMGEQYF
>many|TRBV28|TRBJ2-1|NA
TGTGCCAGCAGTTTAAGCGCAGGGTGGGAGCAGTTCTTC
CASSLSAGWEQFF
>many|TRBV27|TRBJ2-7|NA
TGTGCCAGCAGAGTTCCCCGCGGATCCTCCTACGAGCAGTACTTC
CASRVPRGSSYEQYF
>NA|TRBV19|TRBJ1-1|NA
TGTGCCAGTAGTATCGGGCGATTGGGAGCTTTCTTT
CASSIGRLGAFF
>many|TRBV27|TRBJ2-3|NA
TGTGCCAGCAGTTTCCGCTCAGATACGCAGTATTTT
CASSFRSDTQYF
>many|TRBV28|TRBJ1-2|TRBD1
TGTGCCAGCAGTCCGACAGGGGGCGGGAGTAAAGACTATGGCTACACCTTC
CASSPTGGGSKDYGYTF
>many|TRBV2|TRBJ2-5|NA
TGTGCCAGCAGTGAGGGGCTAGGCGAGACCCAGTACTTC
CASSEGLGETQYF
>few|TRBV5-8|TRBJ2-7|TRBD2
TGTGCCAGCAGTGTGAGACTAGCGGGAGTCCACGAGCAGTACTTC
CASSVRLAGVHEQYF
>many|TRBV5-1|TRBJ2-7|NA
TGCGCCAGCAGCTTTAAATCGGGGTACGAGCAGTACTTC
CASSFKSGYEQYF
>NA|TRBV6-1|TRBJ2-5|TRBD2
TGTGCCAGCTTACAACTAGCGGGGGAAGAGACCCAGTACTTC
CASLQLAGEETQYF
>NA|TRBV6-1|TRBJ1-4|NA
TGTGCCAGCAGTGCCGGGCCAACGAATGAAAAACTGTTTTTT
CASSAGPTNEKLFF
>NA|TRBV10-1|TRBJ2-7|TRBD1
TGCGCCAGCCCGTCCGGGACAGGGTCCTACGAGCAGTACTTC
CASPSGTGSYEQYF
>NA|TRBV5-1|TRBJ2-5|TRBD1
TGCGCCAGCAGCTGGGGACAGGGGGCTTCGGGAGAGACCCAGTACTTC
CASSWGQGASGETQYF
>many|TRBV27|TRBJ2-3|TRBD1
TGTGCCAGCAGCTCAACAGGGGGCTGGACAGATACGCAGTATTTT
CASSSTGGWTDTQYF
>NA|TRBV28|TRBJ2-7|TRBD1
TGTGCCAGCAGTTTATGGGGACAGAGATCCTACGAGCAGTACTTC
CASSLWGQRSYEQYF
>many|TRBV24-1|TRBJ2-1|NA
TGTGCCACCAGTGATTCTCACTACAATGAGCAGTTCTTC
CATSDSHYNEQFF
>many|TRBV2|TRBJ1-1|NA
TGTGCCAGCAGTGAAGTGGGGACCTACACTGAAGCTTTCTTT
CASSEVGTYTEAFF
>many|TRBV28|TRBJ2-1|NA
TGTGCCAGCAGTTTAGGGGGGGCGGGGAGTGAGCAGTTCTTC
CASSLGGAGSEQFF
>NA|TRBV28|TRBJ2-5|TRBD2
TGTGCCAGCAGGGGACCGGGACTAGCGGGAGGCGACGCAAACTTC
CASRGPGLAGGDANF
>many|TRBV6-2/TRBV6-3|TRBJ2-2|TRBD2
TGTGCCAGCAGTTTCAGCGGGAGGAAAGGCGGGGAGCTGTTTTTT
CASSFSGRKGGELFF
>many|TRBV11-1|TRBJ2-1|NA
TGTGCCAGCAGCTTAGGACGTATCGATGAGCAGTTCTTC
CASSLGRIDEQFF
>many|TRBV12-5|TRBJ1-5|NA
TGTGCTAGTGGTTTGGTATTTTCGTCAATCTCATCCCCCCATAACAATCAGCCCCAGCATTTT
CASGLVFSSISSPHNNQPQHF
>once|TRBV30|TRBJ2-3|NA
TGTGCCTGGAGTTGGGCAGCGGACTACCGGCCCCGCACAGATACGCAGTATTTT
CAWSWAADYRPRTDTQYF
>many|TRBV7-2|TRBJ1-2|NA
TGTGCCAGCAGCTTGGACGTGAACTATGGCTACACCTTC
CASSLDVNYGYTF
>many|TRBV29-1|TRBJ2-2|NA
TGCAGCGTTGGGGACACCGGGGAGCTGTTTTTT
CSVGDTGELFF
>many|TRBV5-1|TRBJ2-3|NA
TGCGCCAGCAGCTTGCAGCTAGCTACTTCAGATACGCAGTATTTT
CASSLQLATSDTQYF
>many|TRBV5-1|TRBJ2-7|NA
TGCGCCAGCAGACCCGGAGCAGGGGCCGACTACGAGCAGTACTTC
CASRPGAGADYEQYF
>NA|TRBV19|TRBJ2-1|TRBD2
TGTGCCAGTACTACCCCGGGACTAGCTAATGAGCAGTTCTTC
CASTTPGLANEQFF
>few|TRBV24-1|TRBJ2-1|NA
TGTGCCACCAGTGAGGGAGAACTATCTGCGGATGAGCAGTTCTTC
CATSEGELSADEQFF
>few|TRBV20-1|TRBJ1-1|NA
TGCAGTGCTAGGCAGGTTTACACTGAAGCTTTCTTT
CSARQVYTEAFF
>many|TRBV2|TRBJ2-1|NA
TGTGCCAGCAGTGTTTGGCAGGATGAGCAGTTCTTC
CASSVWQDEQFF
>many|TRBV12-5|TRBJ2-1|NA
TGTGCTAGTGGTGCAGACAGCAAAACTAACAATGAGCAGTTCTTC
CASGADSKTNNEQFF
>few|TRBV5-1|TRBJ2-7|TRBD2
TGCGCCAGCAGCGTAAGGGAGGGCTTACTCTACGAGCAGTACTTC
CASSVREGLLYEQYF
>many|TRBV12-3/TRBV12-4|TRBJ2-5|NA
TGTGCCAGCAGTTTTGGTGTGGGGGTAGGGGAGACCCAGTACTTC
CASSFGVGVGETQYF
>many|TRBV6-1|TRBJ1-1|NA
TGTGCCAGCAGTTCGGAGGTGCCGAACACTGAAGCTTTCTTT
CASSSEVPNTEAFF